Listed here are 8 T cell receptor beta chains from one sample, sequenced in a study of T cells in tumors after PD-1 blockade (dated by TCRdb to between 2018 and 2020). The time point label here, explained by the study, means: before anti-PD-1 therapy. The method behind the library was the immunoSEQ multiplex PCR assay. TCRdb took over this immuneACCESS table, retaining in-frame rearrangements with V and J assigned. Such tables are incomplete; in checked studies, under half of the missing clones stem from an unresolved V gene, and the remainder is unexplained. This sample holds 61,000 or so clones; 80% were observed only once. The top ten clonotypes cover around 15% of the sample. Material: PBMCs, obtained before anti-PD-1 treatment. These receptors all stem from a human donor with basal cell carcinoma.

The chain employs TRBV10-2 and TRBJ2-5, with D uncertain. CDR1 and CDR2 from the germline V gene are WSHSY and SAAADI. V lost 4 bases and J 2 bases, leaving 8 bases between the germline ends. This CDR3 contains 13 residues. The chain's CDR3 is CASSVGRQETQYF. CDR3 DNA: TGCGCCAGCAGTGTTGGCAGGCAAGAGACCCAGTACTTC.

The genes are TRBV2 and TRBJ1-5, with D possibly matching TRBD1 (6 bases). CDR1 is SNHLY, CDR2 FYNNEI, per germline. V was trimmed by 8 bases and J by 7 bases, leaving 18 bases between them. The CDR3 runs 14 residues. CDR3 in DNA: TGTGCCAGCTCCAGTGAGGGGGGGGGACAGCCCCAGCATTTT. Translation gives CASSSEGGGQPQHF.

DNA for the CDR3: TGTGCCAGCAGTTATGCCCCGGGGGGTCAAGAGACCCAGTACTTC. The encoded protein is CASSYAPGGQETQYF. The chain joins TRBV27 to TRBJ2-5; 7 bases match TRBD2. The CDR3 spans 15 residues. Germline trimming cut 4 bases from V and 2 bases from J; bases unmatched to any gene: 7. Germline values: CDR1 MNHEY, CDR2 SMNVEV (reference sequence).

The chain carries TRBV2 and TRBJ1-3; D gene uncertain. This CDR3 has 12 amino acids. V lost 7 bases and J lost 0, with 4 bases in between. Looked up from germline, CDR1 is SNHLY and CDR2 is FYNNEI. The CDR3 region is CASNPSGNTIYF. The CDR3 DNA reads TGTGCCAGCAACCCCTCTGGAAACACCATATATTTT.

This chain uses TRBV20-1 with TRBJ2-3; TRBD2 aligns across 7 bases. Trimming took 3 bases from V and 2 from J; bases not matched to a gene: 8. Looked up from germline, CDR1 is DFQATT and CDR2 is SNEGSKA (reference sequence). The CDR3 covers 15 residues. The CDR3 region is CSASHLADTTDTQYF. The DNA of the CDR3 is TGCAGTGCTAGTCATCTAGCGGATACCACAGATACGCAGTATTTT.

V is TRBV3-1 (or the pseudogene TRBV3-2) and J is TRBJ1-1; 8 bases map to TRBD1. There are 14 residues in the CDR3. The ends lost 4 bases at V and 4 bases at J; junction bases unmatched: 5. CDR1 is LGHDT, CDR2 YNNKEL, per germline (reference sequence). CDR3 nucleotide sequence: TGTGCCAGCAGCCCCAGGGGGCGGGTCACTGAAGCTTTCTTT. Its protein is CASSPRGRVTEAFF.

This rearrangement joins TRBV7-2 to TRBJ2-5, with 10 bases matching TRBD2. This CDR3 is 16 amino acids long. V dropped 2 bases and J dropped 5; count of bases not matched to a gene: 8. CDR1 and CDR2 (germline): SGHTA, FQGNSA. CDR3 residues: CASSLIELAGSETQYF. The CDR3 DNA reads as TGTGCCAGCAGCTTAATCGAACTAGCGGGGTCGGAGACCCAGTACTTC.

The J gene is TRBJ2-7, the V gene TRBV18; D gene uncertain. V lost 6 bases and J 0 bases, leaving 9 bases between the germline ends. The germline CDR1 and CDR2 sequences are KGHSH and LQKENI. The CDR3 runs to 13 residues. CDR3 protein: CASSAESSYEQYF. The DNA of the CDR3 is TGTGCCAGCTCCGCGGAGAGCTCCTACGAGCAGTACTTC. Based on the CDR3 plus reference TRBV18 and TRBJ2-7, the full variable domain is NAGVMQNPRHLVRRRGQEARLRCSPMKGHSHVYWYRQLPEEGLKFMVYLQKENIIDESGMPKERFSAEFPKEGPSILRIQQVVRGDSAAYFCASSAESSYEQYFGPGTRLTVT.